Shown below are 19 T cell receptor beta chains from a single sample sequenced in a study of human T cells and chemical hapten exposure. TCRdb re-analysed the RACE reads in MiXCR, keeping a single row per CDR3 protein. Of tens of thousands of distinct CDR3 sequences listed, about 10% are singletons. As for time point: patch test 2, 6 weeks after DPC sensitization. As for treatment: therapeutic diphenylcyclopropenone sensitization with weekly scalp DPC. The sequenced sample was whole blood, obtained in connection with sensitization to the hapten diphenylcyclopropenone (DPC). The receptors originated from a woman between 45 and 65 years old with alopecia areata. Some clones in this sample may be carry-over from other donors' samples.

This clonotype was observed a handful of times. V and J are TRBV7-2 and TRBJ1-2; a possible D gene is TRBD1 (6 bases). Trimming took 1 base from V and 4 from J, leaving 19 bases between them. The CDR3 runs 17 residues. Germline V gene sequence: CDR1 SGHTA, CDR2 FQGNSA. The CDR3 loop reads CASSLGLQGTRGYGYTF. The CDR3 DNA reads TGTGCCAGCAGCTTAGGCCTACAGGGAACAAGAGGCTATGGCTACACCTTC.

The rearrangement links TRBV7-2 to TRBJ2-3; D gene uncertain. Trimming shortened V by 0 bases and J by 5 bases, and 6 bases separated the two germline ends. Germline assignment: CDR1 SGHTA and CDR2 FQGNSA. This CDR3 contains 13 residues. CDR3 residues: CASSLAAGDTQYF. The CDR3 DNA reads as TGTGCCAGCAGCTTAGCGGCTGGAGATACGCAGTATTTT.

This clonotype showed up many times. This chain joins TRBV11-2 and TRBJ1-1, with unresolved D. Germline loops: CDR1 SGHAT, CDR2 FQNNGV. The CDR3 runs 14 residues. V gave up 4 bases and J gave up 2 bases, with 11 bases separating them. The CDR3 bases are TGTGCCAGCAGCTCAAATTTCGACAACACTGAAGCTTTCTTT. Translated, it gives CASSSNFDNTEAFF.

This clonotype was observed a single time. A much larger clonotype is one base distant, so this may be a read error. The conserved phenylalanine or tryptophan is not found at the CDR3 terminus, so this likely reflects a read error. This chain uses TRBV29-1 with TRBJ2-5; D assignment may be TRBD1 or TRBD2 (5 bases each). The V and J ends lost 6 bases and 2 bases respectively, with 16 bases between them. There are 14 residues in the CDR3. Germline V gene data show CDR1 as SQVTM and CDR2 as ANQGSEA. The DNA for the CDR3 is TGCAGCGTCCGACTACAGGCAGCACAAGAGACCCAGTACCTC. Its protein product is CSVRLQAAQETQYL.

The table lists this clonotype with a few counts. V and J are TRBV12-3 or TRBV12-4 and TRBJ2-2; D is possibly TRBD2 (5 bases). CDR3 length: 14 residues. V lost 3 bases and J lost 4, with 9 bases in between. This CDR3 is CASSFSGITGELFF. The CDR3 DNA follows: TGTGCCAGCAGTTTCTCGGGGATCACCGGGGAGCTGTTTTTT.

The rearrangement links TRBV7-2 to TRBJ1-4, with TRBD1 identical over 9 bases. J gave up 7 bases and V 5 bases, and 8 bases lay outside the gene matches. The CDR3 loop spans 15 amino acids. Germline V CDR1 and CDR2: SGHTA, FQGNSA. The CDR3 sequence: CASSRRTGAAEKLFF. The CDR3 nucleotides read TGTGCCAGCAGCCGAAGGACAGGGGCGGCTGAAAAACTGTTTTTT.

This clonotype was counted a few times. V gene TRBV7-9 combines with J gene TRBJ2-3, with D tentatively TRBD1 or TRBD2 (5 bases each). Germline V gene data show CDR1 as SEHNR and CDR2 as FQNEAQ (reference sequence). The ends were cut back, 2 bases at V and 0 bases at J, with 18 bases in the middle. This CDR3 is 18 amino acids long. CDR3 DNA sequence: TGTGCCAGCAGCTTAAGCCATGGTGGGGGACGGAGCACAGATACGCAGTATTTT. Translated, it gives CASSLSHGGGRSTDTQYF.

The V call is TRBV7-2, the J call TRBJ2-1, with 11 positions matching TRBD2. The CDR3 consists of 15 residues. With V trimmed by 1 base and J by 9 bases, 5 bases remained unmatched. The germline V gene has CDR1 SGHTA and CDR2 FQGNSA. The CDR3 is CASSLEGLADFEQFF. DNA of the CDR3: TGTGCCAGCAGCTTAGAGGGACTAGCGGACTTTGAGCAGTTCTTC.

The gene calls are TRBV6-6 and TRBJ2-7; D remains unclear. Trimming stripped 3 bases from V and 4 bases from J, with 7 bases between. The germline V gene has CDR1 MNHNY and CDR2 SVGAGI (reference sequence). The CDR3 loop spans 12 amino acids. CDR3 DNA: TGTGCCAGCAGTTATAATTTTTACGAGCAGTACTTC. Translated, it gives CASSYNFYEQYF.

This clonotype has a handful of counts. The chain combines TRBV6-6 with TRBJ1-5, with D maybe TRBD1 (5 bases). The CDR3 runs to 15 residues. The V and J ends lost 2 bases and 2 bases respectively, with 10 bases between them. Per germline, CDR1 MNHNY and CDR2 SVGAGI (reference sequence). CDR3 bases: TGTGCCAGCAGTTACGGGGGTATTGGCAATCAGCCCCAGCATTTT. Translating it yields CASSYGGIGNQPQHF.

This clonotype was found a few times. The gene calls are TRBV28 and TRBJ1-5; a weak D match, TRBD1 (5 bases). CDR3 length: 15 residues. V dropped 5 bases and J dropped 9 bases, with 20 bases sitting between them. The V gene's germline CDR1 is MDHEN and CDR2 SYDVKM. The CDR3, as DNA: TGTGCCAGCAGTCCGCCAAAGGCCGTCCAGGGGCCCCAGCATTTT. Translated: CASSPPKAVQGPQHF.

The sample holds many counts of this clonotype. CDR3 sequence reads: CASSLFRETSYEQYF. The CDR3 region has the DNA TGTGCCAGCAGTTTATTTCGGGAAACCTCCTACGAGCAGTACTTC. The rearrangement uses TRBV28 and TRBJ2-7, with D possibly being TRBD2 (5 bases). The germline V and J ends were trimmed by 1 base and 0 bases, with 10 bases remaining between them. This CDR3 spans 15 amino acids. The germline gives CDR1 MDHEN, CDR2 SYDVKM.

This clonotype was picked up a small number of times. The chain employs TRBV3-1 and TRBJ2-1; possible D gene TRBD2, 5 bases. This CDR3 is built from 14 residues. Germline V gives CDR1 LGHDT, CDR2 YNNKEL (reference sequence). The V end was cut by 0 bases, the J end by 7 bases, with 10 bases between. The CDR3: CASSQDWRRNEQFF. The DNA for the CDR3 is TGTGCCAGCAGCCAAGATTGGAGGCGTAATGAGCAGTTCTTC.

This chain uses TRBV10-3 with TRBJ2-3; TRBD1 agrees at 10 bases. Germline V gene sequence: CDR1 ENHRY, CDR2 SYGVKD. V shed 10 bases, J shed 3 bases, and the junction held 4 bases outside the gene matches. This CDR3 region has 13 residues. The CDR3: CASGTGETDTQYF. The CDR3 coding sequence is TGTGCCAGCGGGACAGGGGAAACAGATACGCAGTATTTT.

The sample holds a few counts of this clonotype. V usage is TRBV28 and J usage is TRBJ2-3, with D unclear. Per germline, CDR1 MDHEN and CDR2 SYDVKM. The V end was cut by 8 bases, the J end by 5 bases, with 8 bases between. CDR3 size: 11 residues. In DNA, the CDR3 is TGTGCCAGCGCAACTGGAGATACGCAGTATTTT. Its protein is CASATGDTQYF.

The chain carries TRBV4-3 and TRBJ1-3; D unresolved. Trimming pared 0 bases from V and 0 bases from J, leaving 15 bases between. Germline loops: CDR1 LGHNA, CDR2 YSLEER. This CDR3 region has 18 residues. CDR3 DNA sequence: TGCGCCAGCAGCCAAGATATAATGACACCTTTCTCTGGAAACACCATATATTTT. Translated: CASSQDIMTPFSGNTIYF.

The chain couples TRBV7-2 to TRBJ1-1; D call uncertain. CDR1 is SGHTA, CDR2 FQGNSA, per germline. The germline V and J ends were trimmed by 2 bases and 6 bases, with 10 bases remaining between them. The CDR3 totals 13 residues. The CDR3 reads CASSLSGVAEAFF. Here the CDR3 DNA reads TGTGCCAGCAGCTTATCTGGGGTCGCTGAAGCTTTCTTT. Supplemented by reference TRBV7-2 and TRBJ1-1, the full variable domain reads GAGVSQSPSNKVTEKGKDVELRCDPISGHTALYWYRQSLGQGLEFLIYFQGNSAPDKSGLPSDRFSAERTGGSVSTLTIQRTQQEDSAVYLCASSLSGVAEAFFGQGTRLTVV.

This clonotype was seen ten or more times. The chain has TRBV20-1 and TRBJ1-3, with a possible D match to TRBD1 (5 bases). V lost 1 base, J lost 4 bases, and 14 bases lay in between. The CDR3 contains 15 residues. Germline CDR1 is DFQATT and CDR2 is SNEGSKA (reference sequence). CDR3 DNA sequence: TGCAGTGCTAGAGGGGGGTGGCTGGGAGGAAACACCATATATTTT. Translation: CSARGGWLGGNTIYF.

This clonotype was seen more than once but under ten times. The chain employs TRBV4-3 and TRBJ1-5, with D possibly being TRBD1 (6 bases). Trimming removed 1 base from V and 2 bases from J, with 6 bases in between. The CDR3 extends over 14 amino acids. Looked up from germline, CDR1 is LGHNA and CDR2 is YSLEER. The CDR3, as DNA: TGCGCCAGCAGCCAAGGACAGGGCAATCAGCCCCAGCATTTT. This codes for CASSQGQGNQPQHF.